A single sample is the source of the 32 T cell receptor beta chains below, sequenced in a study of glioma-infiltrating T cells. TCR alpha and beta CDR3 regions were amplified from RNA using iRepertoire nested multiplex PCR. TCRdb redid the calling of the multiplex PCR reads with MiXCR, one entry per CDR3 protein. The sample records thousands of distinct CDR3 sequences, 92% being singletons. Sequenced input: glioma tissue, nonneoplastic brain tissue, or PBMCs (not recorded which). These receptors all come from a human donor with low-grade glioma or glioblastoma, undergoing nonglioma brain surgery, or in good health (not recorded which).

Regarding this clonotype: This beta chain was picked up by a library intended for alpha chains and is off target, so its count carries little meaning. This rearrangement joins TRBV27 to TRBJ2-3; D unclear. There are 14 residues in the CDR3. The V end was cut by 2 bases, the J end by 2 bases, with 8 bases between. CDR1 MNHEY and CDR2 SMNVEV come from the germline V gene (reference sequence). Here the CDR3 DNA reads TGTGCCAGCAGTTTAAGCAGGATCACAGATACGCAGTATTTT. Protein product: CASSLSRITDTQYF.

As for this clonotype: The size of this beta chain means little, since it is a stray read in a library made for alpha chains. The chain links TRBV20-1 to TRBJ2-3, with D tentatively TRBD1 (6 bases). The length of the CDR3 is 19 residues. With 0 bases removed from V and 4 bases from J, the gap between germline ends came to 26 bases. The V gene's germline CDR1 is DFQATT and CDR2 SNEGSKA (reference sequence). CDR3 bases: TGCAGTGCTAGAGACTTCAATCCCGACGGGACAACCGTCGCAGATACGCAGTATTTT. It is translated as CSARDFNPDGTTVADTQYF.

The sample holds one count of this clonotype. This beta chain is a stray sequence in a library constructed for alpha chains; its clone size is not meaningful. This rearrangement joins TRBV6-1 to TRBJ2-1; D is possibly TRBD1 (6 bases). V lost 6 bases to trimming and J lost 1 base, with 19 bases between them. The CDR3 extends over 17 amino acids. Looked up from germline, CDR1 is MNHNS and CDR2 is SASEGT. The CDR3 here is CASSLTGPRGSYNEQFF. The CDR3 DNA reads TGTGCCAGCAGCCTTACCGGGCCCAGGGGTTCCTACAATGAGCAGTTCTTC.

About this clonotype itself: The size of this beta chain means little, since it is a stray read in a library made for alpha chains. The chain links TRBV19 to TRBJ2-5, with 7 bases matching TRBD1. V lost 4 bases and J lost 1; bases outside the gene matches: 3. This CDR3 is built from 14 residues. Germline CDR1 reads LNHDA; CDR2 reads SQIVND (reference sequence). For the CDR3, the DNA is TGTGCCAGTAGTAAACAGGGGATCCAAGAGACCCAGTACTTC. It specifies CASSKQGIQETQYF.

A word on this clonotype: One junction end does not reproduce the germline sequence, and a read error may be involved. The library was built for alpha chains, so this beta chain is an off-target read and its size means little. The CDR3 nucleotides are TGTGCCAGCAGTGAAGTCGTAGCGGGGGGTTTAAGGCAGTTTTTC. The encoded protein is CASSEVVAGGLRQFF. The chain has TRBV6-1 and TRBJ2-1, with 10 bases that match TRBD2. The germline gives CDR1 MNHNS, CDR2 SASEGT. The CDR3 has 15 residues.

Comment on this clonotype: This beta chain was picked up by a library intended for alpha chains and is off target, so its count carries little meaning. The chain joins TRBV6-1 to TRBJ2-7; D uncertain. V dropped 4 bases and J dropped 3 bases, with 10 bases sitting between them. This CDR3 is 13 amino acids long. Germline CDR1 MNHNS, CDR2 SASEGT. This chain's CDR3 is CASSASGDYEQYV. The CDR3 DNA reads as TGTGCCAGCAGTGCCTCCGGAGACTACGAGCAGTACGTC.

On this clonotype: Since the library was made to target alpha chains, this beta chain is a stray read and its abundance is not meaningful. This chain uses TRBV4-1 with TRBJ2-7; no clear D. V lost 2 bases and J 4 bases, leaving 12 bases between the germline ends. There are 14 residues in the CDR3. Germline values: CDR1 MGHRA, CDR2 YSYEKL. For the CDR3, the DNA is TGCGCCAGCAGCCAACGGGCATCGGAGTACGAGCAGTACTTC. It yields the protein CASSQRASEYEQYF.

This clonotype was counted only a few times. This beta chain was picked up by a library intended for alpha chains and is off target, so its count carries little meaning. CDR3 in DNA: TGCAGTGCTAGTTGGGAGTATGAGCAGTTCTTC. Translated, it gives CSASWEYEQFF. This rearrangement joins TRBV20-1 to TRBJ2-1, with D possibly being TRBD2 (5 bases). Per germline, CDR1 DFQATT and CDR2 SNEGSKA (reference sequence). The CDR3 contains 11 residues. V lost 3 bases to trimming and J lost 8 bases, with 8 bases between them.

In the case of this clonotype: Germline and junction disagree at one end, which may indicate a read error. This beta chain is a stray read from a library made for alpha chains; its abundance is not meaningful. CDR3 DNA sequence: TGTGCCAGCAGTGAAATCGGACACTTTAATTCACCCCTCCAATTT. Its translation is CASSEIGHFNSPLQF. V usage is TRBV2 and J usage is TRBJ1-6; tentative D call: TRBD1 (5 bases). The CDR3 contains 15 residues. From germline, CDR1 is SNHLY and CDR2 FYNNEI.

Of note for this clonotype: Its ends do not fully match the called genes, so a read error is possible. This beta chain is an off-target read within a library intended for alpha chains, so its frequency means little. This chain connects TRBV6-5 to TRBJ1-3, with no clear D. The CDR3 has 16 amino acids. Germline-derived CDR1 and CDR2 are MNHEY and SVGAGI. The CDR3 DNA reads TGTGCCATCAGTGAGTCGATACAATCTCCCGGAAACACCATATATTTT. This codes for CAISESIQSPGNTIYF.

To note about this clonotype: This beta chain appears as a stray read in a library generated for alpha chains; its size is not informative. The chain links TRBV27 to TRBJ2-3, with D tentatively TRBD2 (5 bases). The V gene's germline CDR1 is MNHEY and CDR2 SMNVEV (reference sequence). This CDR3 spans 14 amino acids. V lost 3 bases to trimming and J lost 0 bases, with 7 bases between them. The CDR3, as DNA: TGTGCCAGCAGTTTGAGGACTAGCACAGATACGCAGTATTTT. It codes for CASSLRTSTDTQYF.

On this clonotype itself: This beta chain is off target for a library built for alpha chains, so its abundance means little. The V gene is TRBV27, the J gene TRBJ1-5; no firm D call. Trimming stripped 5 bases from V and 2 bases from J, with 19 bases between. The length of the CDR3 is 17 residues. Germline values: CDR1 MNHEY, CDR2 SMNVEV (reference sequence). The CDR3 spells CASSRQAVVECNQPQHF. CDR3 nucleotides: TGTGCCAGCAGTCGCCAAGCGGTGGTTGAGTGCAATCAGCCCCAGCATTTT.

In this sample, this clonotype turned up once. This beta chain came through as a stray read in a library set up for alpha chains, and its size says little. This chain connects TRBV15 to TRBJ1-5; D not certain. The germline CDR1 and CDR2 sequences are LNHNV and YYDKDF (reference sequence). Trimming took 0 bases from V and 5 from J, leaving 5 bases between them. The CDR3 runs to 13 residues. CDR3 coding DNA: TGTGCCACCAGCAGAGATTGGGATCAGCCCCAGCATTTT. Its translation: CATSRDWDQPQHF.

This clonotype has just a few counts. Found in a library prepared for alpha chains, this beta chain is an off-target read, and its abundance has little meaning. This chain uses TRBV6-2 or TRBV6-3 with TRBJ1-2, with D unclear. The CDR3 runs 16 residues. Germline V gives CDR1 MNHEY, CDR2 SVGEGT. Trimming took 2 bases from V and 3 from J, leaving 16 bases between them. The CDR3 sequence is CASSYPTGQGDYGYTF. The CDR3 DNA reads TGTGCCAGCAGTTACCCTACGGGCCAAGGAGACTATGGCTACACCTTC.

As for this clonotype: This beta chain was picked up by a library intended for alpha chains and is off target, so its count carries little meaning. This chain uses TRBV6-1 with TRBJ2-2; D is uncertain. The CDR3 sequence is 15 residues long. V shed 7 bases and J shed 4 bases, with 16 bases lying between them. Germline-derived CDR1 and CDR2 are MNHNS and SASEGT. CDR3 loop: CASTRMLGVTGELFF. In DNA form, the CDR3 reads TGTGCCAGCACCCGGATGCTTGGGGTCACCGGGGAGCTGTTTTTT.

As to this clonotype: This beta chain is a stray sequence in a library constructed for alpha chains; its clone size is not meaningful. V usage is TRBV6-1 and J usage is TRBJ2-7, with 9 bases that match TRBD1. The CDR3 length is 16 residues. The trim removed 6 bases at V and 5 bases at J, leaving 14 bases unmatched. Per germline, CDR1 MNHNS and CDR2 SASEGT. DNA of the CDR3: TGTGCCAGCAGGTCCGGGACAGGGTCATTTATCCACGAGCAGTACTTC. This encodes CASRSGTGSFIHEQYF.

About this clonotype: Because the library targeted alpha chains, this beta chain is an off-target read whose size means little. The J gene is TRBJ2-4, the V gene TRBV2, with TRBD2 identical over 13 bases. CDR3 length: 15 amino acids. V lost 5 bases and J lost 12; bases outside the gene matches: 10. CDR1 and CDR2 (germline): SNHLY, FYNNEI. CDR3 coding DNA: TGTGCCAGCAGTTCGGGGACTAGCGGGGCCCTGGATCAGTACTTC. This encodes CASSSGTSGALDQYF.

As concerns this clonotype: This beta chain is a stray sequence in a library constructed for alpha chains; its clone size is not meaningful. The chain is built from TRBV20-1 and TRBJ2-5; D tentatively reads TRBD1 or TRBD2 (5 bases each). CDR1 and CDR2 (germline): DFQATT, SNEGSKA (reference sequence). V shed 0 bases and J shed 0 bases, with 8 bases lying between them. The CDR3 length is 14 residues. The CDR3 region has the DNA TGCAGTGCTAGAGATCTGGGGGACCAAGAGACCCAGTACTTC. This translates into CSARDLGDQETQYF.

This clonotype was detected only a few times. In a library made to pick up alpha chains, this beta chain is a stray read with a size that means little. The V and J genes are TRBV20-1 and TRBJ2-1; 8 bases line up with TRBD2. V lost 7 bases and J lost 6; bases outside the gene matches: 14. Germline-derived CDR1 and CDR2 are DFQATT and SNEGSKA (reference sequence). The CDR3 is 15 amino acids. For the CDR3, the DNA is TGCAGTGTGCGGAGTCGGGAGGGGGTAAGCAATGAGCAGTTCTTC. This codes for CSVRSREGVSNEQFF.

On this clonotype itself: A library prepared for alpha chains yielded this beta chain as an off-target read; its size is of little meaning. This chain joins TRBV27 and TRBJ2-3; 7 bases agree with TRBD1. Losses at the gene ends were 8 bases for V and 0 bases for J; bases not matched to a gene: 5. Germline values: CDR1 MNHEY, CDR2 SMNVEV (reference sequence). This CDR3 has 14 amino acids. The DNA of the CDR3 is TGTGCCAGCGGATACAGGGGTAGCACAGATACGCAGTATTTT. Its translation: CASGYRGSTDTQYF.

Note on this clonotype: A read error may account for a junction end that differs from germline. In a library made to pick up alpha chains, this beta chain is a stray read with a size that means little. The J gene is TRBJ1-1, the V gene TRBV10-2; 7 bases match TRBD1. The CDR3 consists of 13 residues. Germline-derived CDR1 and CDR2 are WSHSY and SAAADI. In nucleotides, the CDR3 is TGTGCCAGCGGGACAGCTAGGAACACTGAAGCTTTCTTT. Translating gives CASGTARNTEAFF.

For this clonotype: As an off-target read in a library built for alpha chains, this beta chain has a frequency of little significance. J is TRBJ2-1 and V is TRBV27; D gene uncertain. Trimming took 4 bases from V and 6 from J, leaving 10 bases between them. The CDR3 totals 13 residues. Germline V gene sequence: CDR1 MNHEY, CDR2 SMNVEV (reference sequence). CDR3 amino acids: CASSYGPLNEQFF. The CDR3 coding sequence is TGTGCCAGCAGTTACGGACCGCTCAATGAGCAGTTCTTC.

Note on this clonotype: The size of this beta chain means little, since it is a stray read in a library made for alpha chains. The genes are TRBV7-6 and TRBJ1-1; D remains ambiguous. The CDR3 runs 13 residues. Germline CDR1 and CDR2: SGHVS and FNYEAQ. Trimming stripped 5 bases from V and 8 bases from J, with 15 bases between. The CDR3 spells CASSLLQEQEAFF. The CDR3 DNA is TGTGCCAGCAGCCTATTACAAGAACAGGAAGCTTTCTTT.

Remarks on this clonotype: This beta chain is an unintended read in a library built for alpha chains; its size means little. The rearrangement joins TRBV29-1 to TRBJ1-1; maybe TRBD1 (5 bases). V was shortened by 7 bases and J by 2 bases, with 14 bases between the two germline ends. The germline V gene has CDR1 SQVTM and CDR2 ANQGSEA. The CDR3 loop spans 13 amino acids. This chain's CDR3 is CSASTGTNTEAFF. The CDR3 DNA follows: TGCAGCGCATCAACAGGTACCAACACTGAAGCTTTCTTT.

This clonotype appeared once. The library was built for alpha chains, so this beta chain is an off-target read and its size means little. The CDR3 here is CASSLVQVNSYEQYF. For the CDR3, the DNA is TGTGCCAGCAGCTTGGTGCAGGTGAATTCCTACGAGCAGTACTTC. The chain uses TRBV5-6 and TRBJ2-1; D ambiguous. The J call may be mistaken, given a closer DNA end match to TRBJ2-7. The CDR3 runs 15 residues. Germline CDR1 reads SGHDT; CDR2 reads YYEEEE.

With regard to this clonotype: The library was designed around alpha chains, so this beta chain is a stray read whose abundance carries little weight. The chain couples TRBV20-1 to TRBJ1-2; the match to TRBD1 covers 12 bases. The germline V gene encodes CDR1 DFQATT and CDR2 SNEGSKA (reference sequence). This CDR3 region has 14 residues. J gave up 6 bases and V 1 base, and 3 bases lay outside the gene matches. Written as DNA, the CDR3 is TGCAGTGCTAGAGTGGGACAGGGGGCGAATGGCTACACCTTC. Protein: CSARVGQGANGYTF.

Concerning this clonotype itself: This beta chain represents an off-target read in a library built for alpha chains; its size is of limited meaning. The chain links TRBV15 to TRBJ1-1, with TRBD1 as a possible D gene (5 bases). The CDR3 length is 13 residues. V gave up 9 bases and J gave up 5 bases, with 16 bases separating them. Germline-derived CDR1 and CDR2 are LNHNV and YYDKDF (reference sequence). The CDR3 sequence: CATQTGGLTEAFF. The CDR3 nucleotides are TGTGCCACGCAAACGGGGGGGTTAACTGAAGCTTTCTTT. The full variable domain, its missing parts supplied by reference TRBV15 and TRBJ1-1, is DAMVIQNPRYQVTQFGKPVTLSCSQTLNHNVMYWYQQKSSQAPKLLFHYYDKDFNNEADTPDNFQSRRPNTSFCFLDIRSPGLGDTAMYLCATQTGGLTEAFFGQGTRLTVV.

Comment on this clonotype: A library made for alpha chains picked up this beta chain off target, so its size means little. The CDR3 sequence is CASSSLAGSPLHF. DNA for the CDR3: TGTGCCAGCAGTTCCTTAGCAGGTTCACCCCTCCACTTT. The chain joins TRBV27 to TRBJ1-6; D is ambiguous. Germline V gives CDR1 MNHEY, CDR2 SMNVEV (reference sequence). V was clipped by 4 bases and J by 9 bases, with 10 bases between them. This CDR3 comprises 13 residues.

Note on this clonotype: This beta chain appears as a stray read in a library generated for alpha chains; its size is not informative. The genes are TRBV6-7 and TRBJ2-7, with D hard to call. TRBV6-7 is filed as an ORF, its function uncertain. The length of the CDR3 is 14 residues. V lost 2 bases and J 4 bases, leaving 12 bases between the germline ends. For the CDR3, the DNA is TGTGCCAGCAGTTACGGGCAGGCCCAGTACGAGCAGTACGTC. This translates into CASSYGQAQYEQYV.

To note about this clonotype: This beta chain was picked up by a library intended for alpha chains and is off target, so its count carries little meaning. The chain joins TRBV6-2 or TRBV6-3 to TRBJ1-5; D ambiguous. The CDR3 has 12 amino acids. Germline V lookup: CDR1 MNHEY, CDR2 SVGEGT. Trimming stripped 8 bases from V and 5 bases from J, with 10 bases between. CDR3 coding DNA: TGTGCCAGCGGTATTTACGATCAGCCCCAGCATTTT. It codes for CASGIYDQPQHF.

As for this clonotype: The library was built for alpha chains, so this beta chain is an off-target read and its size means little. This chain uses TRBV6-1 with TRBJ1-3; 8 bases map to TRBD1. V was clipped by 6 bases and J by 3 bases; unmatched bases: 4. The CDR3 has 14 residues. CDR1 and CDR2 (germline): MNHNS, SASEGT. CDR3 protein: CASRATGGGNTIYF. The CDR3 DNA sequence: TGTGCCAGCAGAGCCACAGGGGGTGGAAACACCATATATTTT.

In regard to this clonotype: Being off target in a library aimed at alpha chains, this beta chain has a size of little meaning. The chain recombines TRBV10-3 with TRBJ1-1; D unresolved. Germline V lookup: CDR1 ENHRY, CDR2 SYGVKD. The germline V and J ends were trimmed by 3 bases and 0 bases, with 11 bases remaining between them. The CDR3 covers 15 residues. CDR3 residues: CAISDFSRMNTEAFF. The CDR3 DNA is TGTGCCATCAGTGACTTTTCCAGAATGAACACTGAAGCTTTCTTT.